The 24 T cell receptor beta chains below were found in one sample sequenced in a study of blood T cell repertoires in COVID-19. TCRdb's table, derived via immunoSEQ multiplex PCR, lists solely in-frame clones and lacks some. The table includes around 200,000 clones, roughly nine tenths detected once. Sequencing was carried out using PBMCs or T cells enriched from blood (not recorded which). The receptor source for this set is a woman in her fifties or sixties in a cohort exposed to, infected with or recovered from COVID-19 (not recorded which).

The chain has TRBV18 and TRBJ1-3, with D hard to call. Germline CDR1 and CDR2: KGHSH and LQKENI. Trimming took 3 bases from V and 0 from J, leaving 9 bases between them. This CDR3 is built from 15 residues. CDR3: CASSPQETSGNTIYF. The CDR3 region has the DNA TGTGCCAGCTCACCCCAGGAAACCTCTGGAAACACCATATATTTT.

The V call is TRBV7-8, the J call TRBJ2-1, with 12 bases matching TRBD2. Germline V gives CDR1 SGHVS, CDR2 FQNEAQ. V shed 5 bases and J 8 bases; nucleotides not matched to a gene: 10. The CDR3 runs to 16 residues. CDR3 in amino acids: CASSALTSGGRYEQFF. The DNA for the CDR3 is TGTGCCAGCAGCGCCTTAACTAGCGGGGGGAGGTATGAGCAGTTCTTC.

The chain recombines TRBV9 with TRBJ2-7, with TRBD1 matching over 7 bases. This CDR3 has 15 residues. J lost 3 bases, V lost 0 bases, and 6 bases had no gene match. The germline V gene encodes CDR1 SGDLS and CDR2 YYNGEE. The CDR3 is CASSVGAGGIYEQYF. In DNA form, the CDR3 reads TGTGCCAGCAGCGTAGGGGCAGGGGGAATCTACGAGCAGTACTTC.

V usage is TRBV21-1 and J usage is TRBJ1-1; no check of the table's D call, TRBD1, against the DNA was made. TRBV21-1 is noted as a pseudogene. This CDR3 region has 15 residues. In DNA, the CDR3 is TGTGCCAGCAGCAAAGATATACTTTGGGGACAGGAAGCTTTCTTT. Its translation is CASSKDILWGQEAFF.

This chain links TRBV2 with TRBJ1-5; D is possibly TRBD1 (6 bases). The germline V gene encodes CDR1 SNHLY and CDR2 FYNNEI. The CDR3 extends over 14 amino acids. V was shortened by 6 bases and J by 4 bases, with 13 bases between the two germline ends. Here the CDR3 reads CASRTDRINQPQHF. Here the CDR3 DNA reads TGTGCCAGCAGGACTGACAGGATTAATCAGCCCCAGCATTTT.

The chain couples TRBV5-1 to TRBJ2-1, with TRBD2 matching 8 bases. After removal of 1 base from V and 6 bases from J, the junction contained 6 bases not matched to a gene. This CDR3 has 15 residues. Germline loops: CDR1 SGHRS, CDR2 YFSETQ. The CDR3 protein is CASSLSAGVINEQFF. In DNA form, the CDR3 reads TGCGCCAGCAGCTTGTCAGCGGGGGTTATCAATGAGCAGTTCTTC.

The rearrangement links TRBV6-6 to TRBJ1-5; D gene unclear. V was cut by 8 bases and J by 6 bases, with 14 bases left in between. CDR1 is MNHNY, CDR2 SVGAGI, per germline (reference sequence). The CDR3 length is 13 residues. CDR3 region: CASFRMTGQPQHF. The CDR3, as DNA: TGTGCCAGCTTCCGTATGACGGGTCAGCCCCAGCATTTT.

The chain is built from TRBV4-3 and TRBJ1-1, with 8 bases aligning to TRBD1. V shed 3 bases, J shed 5 bases, and the junction held 5 bases outside the gene matches. Germline values: CDR1 LGHNA, CDR2 YSLEER. The CDR3 has 14 amino acids. The CDR3 loop reads CASSQTGVGTEAFF. CDR3 nucleotides: TGCGCCAGCAGCCAGACAGGGGTTGGGACTGAAGCTTTCTTT.

V and J are TRBV29-1 and TRBJ2-3, with 9 bases identical to TRBD2. This CDR3 region has 16 residues. Unmatched junction bases numbered 9, after V lost 2 bases and J lost 3 bases. Germline CDR1 SQVTM, CDR2 ANQGSEA. CDR3 nucleotides: TGCAGCGTTGAACCTCGCCTAGCGGGAAATACAGATACGCAGTATTTT. This translates into CSVEPRLAGNTDTQYF.

The DNA for the CDR3 is TGTGCCAGCAACACCAGGGGGCGCGGAGATGGGGCCAACGTCCTGACTTTC. It specifies CASNTRGRGDGANVLTF. The chain uses TRBV27 and TRBJ2-6, with 8 nucleotides matching TRBD1. The CDR3 totals 17 residues. CDR1 and CDR2 (germline): MNHEY, SMNVEV (reference sequence). Trimming took 7 bases from V and 3 from J; bases not matched to a gene: 11.

CDR3 nucleotide sequence: TGTGCCAGCAGGCGAGAGGGATTTTTAGTGGGGGGGCCGGGTGAGCAGTTCTTC. Protein product: CASRREGFLVGGPGEQFF. The rearrangement joins TRBV6-6 to TRBJ2-1; D perhaps matches TRBD2 (7 bases). The CDR3 totals 18 residues. Per germline, CDR1 MNHNY and CDR2 SVGAGI (reference sequence). V was shortened by 6 bases and J by 9 bases, with 30 bases between the two germline ends.

The CDR3 DNA is TGTGCCACCAGTGCAGGGAATCAGCCCCAGCATTTT. Protein: CATSAGNQPQHF. This chain links TRBV24-1 with TRBJ1-5; perhaps TRBD1 as D (5 bases). The V gene lost 5 bases and the J gene lost 4 bases, with 5 bases spanning the gap. The CDR3 extends over 12 amino acids. Per the germline V gene, CDR1 is KGHDR and CDR2 is SFDVKD.

The genes are TRBV6-5 and TRBJ1-4; 10 bases are shared with TRBD1. Germline trimming cut 6 bases from V and 6 bases from J; bases unmatched to any gene: 7. Per the germline V gene, CDR1 is MNHEY and CDR2 is SVGAGI. This CDR3 has 15 residues. For the CDR3, the DNA is TGTGCCAGCAGCCCCCCCGGGACAGGGGATGAAAAACTGTTTTTT. Protein product: CASSPPGTGDEKLFF.

This clone has only a few counts. This chain joins TRBV28 and TRBJ2-1; 7 positions agree with TRBD1. From germline, CDR1 is MDHEN and CDR2 SYDVKM. V shed 4 bases, J shed 14 bases, and the junction held 11 bases outside the gene matches. CDR3 length equals 13 residues. Here the CDR3 reads CASSWIPGQKKFF. CDR3 coding DNA: TGTGCCAGCAGTTGGATCCCGGGACAGAAGAAGTTCTTC.

V is TRBV24-1 and J is TRBJ1-2, with 8 bases fitting TRBD1. Germline loops: CDR1 KGHDR, CDR2 SFDVKD. V gave up 4 bases and J gave up 4 bases; unmatched junction bases: 13. This CDR3 has 17 residues. Here the CDR3 reads CATSEPRGRGESYGYTF. The DNA for the CDR3 is TGTGCCACCAGTGAACCCAGGGGGCGCGGCGAAAGCTATGGCTACACCTTC.

V usage is TRBV2 and J usage is TRBJ1-2; 11 positions agree with TRBD1. The J segment lost 0 bases and the V segment lost 7 bases, leaving 7 bases of the junction unmatched. CDR1 is SNHLY, CDR2 FYNNEI, per germline. This CDR3 has 16 amino acids. The CDR3 is CASNLGQGGTNYGYTF. CDR3 in DNA: TGTGCCAGCAACCTGGGACAGGGGGGGACTAACTATGGCTACACCTTC.

In this sample, this clone turned up once. The CDR3: CASSFRTGTEAFF. The CDR3 DNA sequence: TGTGCCAGCAGCTTTAGAACGGGCACTGAAGCTTTCTTT. This chain connects TRBV11-3 to TRBJ1-1; unclear D gene. This CDR3 spans 13 amino acids. Germline V CDR1 and CDR2: SGHNT, YENEEA. Between the trimmed V and J ends, which lost 3 bases and 4 bases, there was a span of 9 bases.

The chain combines TRBV3-1 (or the pseudogene TRBV3-2) with TRBJ1-5; 7 bases map to TRBD1. V lost 0 bases, J lost 0 bases, and 5 bases stayed unmatched. This CDR3 comprises 17 residues. Germline values: CDR1 LGHDT, CDR2 YNNKEL (reference sequence). The CDR3 DNA sequence: TGTGCCAGCAGCCAAGAGAATGGGACAGTTAGCAATCAGCCCCAGCATTTT. Translating gives CASSQENGTVSNQPQHF.

This sequence joins TRBV5-5 and TRBJ2-1; 8 positions agree with TRBD1. The CDR3 spans 16 residues. J was trimmed by 0 bases and V by 4 bases; bases with no gene match: 6. Germline V gene data show CDR1 as SGHKS and CDR2 as YYEKEE (reference sequence). The CDR3 DNA reads as TGTGCCAGCAGCCCACAGGGGGTTATCTCCTACAATGAGCAGTTCTTC. Protein sequence: CASSPQGVISYNEQFF.

V usage is TRBV18 and J usage is TRBJ2-6, with 7 bases identical to TRBD2. The CDR3 extends over 19 amino acids. V was pared by 3 bases and J by 0 bases, with 11 bases of the junction left unmatched. CDR1 is KGHSH, CDR2 LQKENI, per germline. CDR3 loop: CASSPPRGREVSGANVLTF. The DNA for the CDR3 is TGTGCCAGCTCACCCCCCCGGGGGAGGGAAGTCTCTGGGGCCAACGTCCTGACTTTC.

This chain uses TRBV5-8 with TRBJ2-3; D not certain. The CDR3 runs to 17 residues. V was clipped by 0 bases and J by 4 bases, with 18 bases between them. The germline V gene encodes CDR1 SGHTS and CDR2 YDEGEE. In DNA form, the CDR3 reads TGTGCCAGCAGCTTGGGCCTAGTCCGTAGTGTCGCAGATACGCAGTATTTT. This encodes CASSLGLVRSVADTQYF.

This rearrangement joins TRBV11-2 to TRBJ2-7; TRBD2 matches 8 bases. The germline CDR1 and CDR2 sequences are SGHAT and FQNNGV. With 0 bases clipped from V and 1 base from J, the junction kept 8 bases outside the gene matches. The CDR3 totals 17 residues. The CDR3 DNA is TGTGCCAGCAGCTTAGAAGGGGTAGCGGGGCCTTCCTACGAGCAGTACTTC. It is translated as CASSLEGVAGPSYEQYF.

This clone appeared a single time. V and J are TRBV18 and TRBJ2-2, with D possibly TRBD1 on 6 matching bases. The germline CDR1 and CDR2 sequences are KGHSH and LQKENI. V shed 1 base and J shed 5 bases, with 14 bases lying between them. This CDR3 is built from 16 residues. CDR3 sequence (DNA): TGTGCCAGCTCACCACAGGGGGTAGCGTTAACCGGGGAGCTGTTTTTT. It codes for CASSPQGVALTGELFF.

The chain carries TRBV5-1 and TRBJ1-1, with TRBD1 as a possible D gene (5 bases). CDR1 is SGHRS and CDR2 is YFSETQ in the germline V gene. The V end was cut by 4 bases, the J end by 0 bases, with 10 bases between. The CDR3 totals 14 residues. CDR3 amino acids: CASSTRQMNTEAFF. CDR3 coding DNA: TGCGCCAGCAGCACCCGACAGATGAACACTGAAGCTTTCTTT.